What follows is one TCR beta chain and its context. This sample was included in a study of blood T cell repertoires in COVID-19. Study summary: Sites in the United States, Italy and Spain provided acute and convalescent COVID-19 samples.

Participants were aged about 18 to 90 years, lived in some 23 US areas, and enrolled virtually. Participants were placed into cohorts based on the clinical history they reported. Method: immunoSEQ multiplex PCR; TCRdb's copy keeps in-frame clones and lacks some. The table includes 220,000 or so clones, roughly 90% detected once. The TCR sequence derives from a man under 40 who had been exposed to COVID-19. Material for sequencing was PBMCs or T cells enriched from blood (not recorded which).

The CDR3 loop is CAISNLRQGATEQYF. CDR3 DNA: TGTGCCATCAGTAACCTAAGACAGGGGGCGACCGAGCAGTACTTC. V usage is TRBV10-3 and J usage is TRBJ2-7; the match to TRBD1 covers 10 bases. The ends lost 5 bases at V and 6 bases at J; junction bases unmatched: 10. The V gene's germline CDR1 is ENHRY and CDR2 SYGVKD. This CDR3 contains 15 residues.